Here is one T cell receptor (beta chain) with its context. This clonotype was seen repeatedly, ten times or more. Its target antigen remains unknown. Base qualities are not at hand, and no much larger clone is one base apart. Receptor amplification or capture employed RACE. Sequencer: NextSeq 500. During library preparation, unique molecular identifiers were attached to individual cDNA molecules so that TCRs could be counted in a quantitative, reproducible way. From each blood RNA sample, both TCR alpha and TCR beta chains were sequenced. Turning to the authors' computational methods: A median of approximately 100,000 TCRs per sample was observed, with a range of about 23,224 to 690,600. The Decombinator software suite was used to annotate V, J and CDR3 in the TCR reads. Every sample was subsampled to the same number of TCRs (28,000) for the PS versus PT1 abundance plots. TCRs were defined as expanded if absent before sensitization and observed at least eight times at the 2-week time point. The public reads were quality trimmed at Q25 with fastp and then assembled into clones with MiXCR by TCRdb, keeping productive beta chains. Rows matching on CDR3 protein sequence are summarized as one entry with the most common DNA and genes. These V and J calls rely on TCRdb rather than the paper's analysis. Counted in this sample were about 68,000 distinct CDR3 sequences; 11% of them appeared once. Approximately 5% of the sample rests with the top ten.

This entry belongs to a study of human T cells and chemical hapten exposure listed by TCRdb under 2021. Study-wide context: For sensitization, 2% DPC in acetone was applied to a roughly 2 cm by roughly 2 cm area of upper inner arm skin. Weekly therapeutic DPC doses were additionally applied to the scalp of patients throughout the roughly 24-week study period. Patch testing on the upper back used Finn chambers containing 0.01% DPC, with scoring done after 6 days according to International Contact Dermatitis Research Group standards. Alopecia areata with under or over 50% scalp involvement, alopecia totalis and alopecia universalis were represented in the patient cohort, which was mostly female. Libraries were pooled for sequencing, and per-sample TCR yields varied mainly because of small differences in library volumes within the pool. This study followed changes in the peripheral blood TCR repertoire in vivo during primary and secondary sensitization of alopecia patients to the hapten diphenylcyclopropenone (DPC). Patient blood was sampled pre-sensitization (week 0) and at 2, 6 and about 24 weeks after DPC sensitization. Blood for TCR sequencing was provided by twenty-nine alopecia patients at one to four time points (pre-sensitization, 2, 6 and 24 weeks). Broad study findings and their caveats: After repeated subsampling, changes were observed in the strength of the expansion versus patch-test correlation and in the threshold at which the correlation became significant. Patch test score was positively correlated with the number of PT1 expanded TCRs, with significance at thresholds 8, 16 and 32 but not at 4. Expanded TCRs formed significantly more large CDR3 similarity clusters than pre-sensitization or healthy control sets, consistent with antigen-driven responses. DPC sensitization did not change the number of TCRs with a frequency above 1 in 1000, and there was no evidence of changes in global repertoire structure. Because all patients had alopecia, a presumed autoimmune disease, the immune response of the patients might differ from that of healthy individuals.

The sample's time point label, in plain terms: pre-sensitization, week 0. Interpreted using the paper, the treatment or condition label stands for: therapeutic diphenylcyclopropenone sensitization with weekly scalp DPC. At each patch-test visit, blood was drawn before the patch test was applied. Eligible patients were aged 18 to 70, diagnosed with alopecia, deemed suitable for DPC therapy, and excluded if pregnant. Total RNA was extracted from unfractionated whole blood collected in Tempus Blood RNA tubes. This receptor was obtained from a woman aged 45-65 years with alopecia areata. Some clones in this sample may be carry-over from other donors' samples. The sequenced sample was whole blood, obtained in connection with sensitization to the hapten diphenylcyclopropenone (DPC).

Here the CDR3 is given as CAVNEQGLAYTGELFF. The sequence in DNA is TGTGCCGTAAACGAACAGGGCTTGGCGTACACCGGGGAGCTGTTTTTT. The chain is assembled from TRBV12-3 or TRBV12-4 and TRBJ2-2, with a tentative D gene TRBD1 over 6 matching bases. Relative to germline, V is 11 bases shorter and J is 3 bases shorter, with 22 bases between their ends. The CDR3 goes from the cysteine to the phenylalanine over 16 residues. Left in the record is the CDR3 DNA by itself, 48 bases read in frame from the first base.